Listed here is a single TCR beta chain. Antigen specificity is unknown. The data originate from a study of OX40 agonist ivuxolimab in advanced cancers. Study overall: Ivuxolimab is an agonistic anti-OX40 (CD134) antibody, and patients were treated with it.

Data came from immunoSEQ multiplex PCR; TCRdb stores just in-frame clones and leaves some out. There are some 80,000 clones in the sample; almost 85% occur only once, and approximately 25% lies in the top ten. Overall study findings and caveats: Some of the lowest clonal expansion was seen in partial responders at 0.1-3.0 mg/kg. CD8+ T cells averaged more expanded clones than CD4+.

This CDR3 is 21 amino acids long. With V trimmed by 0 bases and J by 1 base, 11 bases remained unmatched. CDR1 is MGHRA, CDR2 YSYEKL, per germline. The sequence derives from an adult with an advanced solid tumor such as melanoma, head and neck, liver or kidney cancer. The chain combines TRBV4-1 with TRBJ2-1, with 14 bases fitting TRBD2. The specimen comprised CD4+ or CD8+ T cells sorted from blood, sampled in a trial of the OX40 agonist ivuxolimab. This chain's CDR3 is CASSQESPGLAGEGSYNEQFF. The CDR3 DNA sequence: TGCGCCAGCAGCCAAGAATCTCCGGGACTAGCGGGAGAAGGGTCCTACAATGAGCAGTTCTTC.